The source of this T cell receptor (beta chain) is a study of human T cells and chemical hapten exposure. Trimming shortened V by 6 bases and J by 7 bases, and 12 bases separated the two germline ends. The CDR3 has 12 amino acids. Germline V gene sequence: CDR1 LNHNV, CDR2 YYDKDF (reference sequence). The time point: patch test 1, 2 weeks after DPC sensitization. Noted treatment: therapeutic diphenylcyclopropenone sensitization with weekly scalp DPC. TCRdb re-analysed the RACE reads in MiXCR, keeping a single row per CDR3 protein. Here the sample spans 100,000 to 150,000 distinct CDR3 sequences, roughly an eighth being singletons.

The TCR sequence derives from a man aged 18 to 29 with alopecia areata. Some clones in this sample may be carry-over from other donors' samples. Sample: whole blood, taken in connection with sensitization to the hapten diphenylcyclopropenone (DPC). The gene calls are TRBV15 and TRBJ2-5; D gene uncertain. The CDR3 here is CATRPPVGTQYF. The CDR3, as DNA: TGTGCCACCAGGCCCCCGGTGGGGACCCAGTACTTC.